This entry lists 2 T cell receptor beta chains sequenced from one sample in a study of cytomegalovirus exposure and HLA in healthy donors. PCR involved 60 Vbeta and 13 Jbeta primers. Clones were read by immunoSEQ multiplex PCR, and TCRdb kept only the in-frame ones, dropping some. The table lists 130,000 or so clones, roughly four fifths of them singletons. Sequenced material: PBMCs. The receptor set was obtained from a female donor in good health and CMV-seronegative.

The gene calls are TRBV6-5 and TRBJ1-1; a possible D gene is TRBD1 (5 bases). Germline CDR1 is MNHEY and CDR2 is SVGAGI. The CDR3 is made up of 14 amino acids. The V end was cut by 2 bases, the J end by 1 base, with 8 bases between. CDR3 protein: CASSYGQGNTEAFF. The CDR3 region has the DNA TGTGCCAGCAGTTACGGCCAGGGGAACACTGAAGCTTTCTTT.

The DNA of the CDR3 is TGCGCCAGCAGCCAACTAGGACTAGTCCAAGAGACCCAGTACTTC. It encodes CASSQLGLVQETQYF. This chain links TRBV4-1 with TRBJ2-5; TRBD2 agrees at 7 bases. J gave up 1 base and V 2 bases, and 4 bases lay outside the gene matches. The germline V gene has CDR1 MGHRA and CDR2 YSYEKL. CDR3 length: 15 residues.